This note documents a single TCR beta chain sequence. CDR1 DFQATT and CDR2 SNEGSKA come from the germline V gene (reference sequence). This CDR3 region has 16 residues. Trimming stripped 3 bases from V and 0 bases from J, with 15 bases between. The data derive from a study of control samples from healthy donors and cancer patients. Assay: immunoSEQ multiplex PCR; the TCRdb copy retains only in-frame clones and omits some. The repertoire consists of just over 90,000 clones, with roughly nine tenths occurring once and the leading ten covering roughly 1.3%. The chain recombines TRBV20-1 with TRBJ2-1; D ambiguous. The TCR originated in a woman between 45 and 60 years old in good health. Sequencing input: blood. CDR3 protein: CSASMALPSSYNEQFF. The CDR3 nucleotides read TGCAGTGCTAGTATGGCACTTCCAAGCTCCTACAATGAGCAGTTCTTC.